The 8 T cell receptor beta chains below come from one sample, sequenced in a study of blood T cell repertoires in COVID-19 (dated by TCRdb to 2018 to 2021). Library preparation used the immunoSEQ multiplex PCR assay. TCRdb took over this immuneACCESS table, retaining in-frame rearrangements with V and J assigned. Such tables are incomplete; in checked studies, under half of the missing clones stem from an unresolved V gene, and the remainder is unexplained. For this sample the table gives about 220,000 clones, of which about four fifths were detected only once. Around 3% of the sample is held by the ten biggest clonotypes. What was sequenced was peripheral blood. The receptors stem from a woman aged 25 to 39 who had recovered from COVID-19.

CDR3 amino acids: CASSRDREVYEQYF. CDR3 DNA sequence: TGTGCCAGTAGCCGGGACAGGGAAGTCTACGAGCAGTACTTC. The chain carries TRBV19 and TRBJ2-7, with TRBD1 matching 9 bases. Germline lookup yields CDR1 LNHDA and CDR2 SQIVND (reference sequence). V lost 6 bases, J lost 3 bases, and 6 bases stayed unmatched. This CDR3 is 14 amino acids long.

The chain combines TRBV4-1 with TRBJ1-1; 11 bases align to TRBD1. Per the germline V gene, CDR1 is MGHRA and CDR2 is YSYEKL. This CDR3 spans 17 amino acids. V was clipped by 2 bases and J by 4 bases; unmatched bases: 9. In DNA form, the CDR3 reads TGCGCCAGCAGCCAAAAAGGACAGGGGGCCCGGGGCACTGAAGCTTTCTTT. Amino acid sequence: CASSQKGQGARGTEAFF.

The J gene is TRBJ1-2, the V gene TRBV27; 9 bases line up with TRBD1. The CDR3 totals 15 residues. The germline V gene encodes CDR1 MNHEY and CDR2 SMNVEV (reference sequence). The V and J ends lost 5 bases and 5 bases, in that order; junction bases with no gene match: 9. The CDR3 reads CASSPTGGLLYGYTF. In nucleotides, the CDR3 is TGTGCCAGCAGTCCCACAGGGGGCCTGCTATATGGCTACACCTTC.

The chain combines TRBV4-2 with TRBJ2-3, with D perhaps matching TRBD2 (6 bases). CDR1 and CDR2 from the germline V gene are LGHNA and YNFKEQ. The length of the CDR3 is 16 residues. The V end lost 0 bases, the J end lost 3 bases, and 13 bases lay between the germline ends. In DNA form, the CDR3 reads TGTGCCAGCAGCCAAGAGGCGGGAACACCTACAGATACGCAGTATTTT. Amino acids: CASSQEAGTPTDTQYF.

The V call is TRBV7-8, the J call TRBJ2-1; 13 positions match TRBD2. Germline CDR1 is SGHVS and CDR2 is FQNEAQ. V shed 5 bases, J shed 7 bases, and the junction held 8 bases outside the gene matches. CDR3 length: 16 amino acids. The CDR3: CASSARRTSGSNEQFF. The DNA for the CDR3 is TGTGCCAGCAGCGCGAGACGGACTAGCGGGAGTAATGAGCAGTTCTTC. The whole variable domain, filled in from reference TRBV7-8 and TRBJ2-1, reads GAGVSQSPRYKVAKRGQDVALRCDPISGHVSLFWYQQALGQGPEFLTYFQNEAQLDKSGLPSDRFFAERPEGSVSTLKIQRTQQEDSAVYLCASSARRTSGSNEQFFGPGTRLTVL.

The chain uses TRBV6-2 or TRBV6-3 and TRBJ2-7; D may be TRBD2 (5 bases). This CDR3 has 15 amino acids. CDR1 and CDR2 (germline): MNHEY, SVGEGT. Trimming shortened V by 5 bases and J by 2 bases, and 16 bases separated the two germline ends. The CDR3 bases are TGTGCCAGCAGTATTTTTAGCGCGAGGCCCTACGAGCAGTACTTC. This gives the protein CASSIFSARPYEQYF.

The chain has TRBV5-4 and TRBJ1-2, with D possibly TRBD1 on 5 matching bases. V lost 3 bases to trimming and J lost 3 bases, with 12 bases between them. Germline lookup yields CDR1 SGHNT and CDR2 YYREEE (reference sequence). The CDR3 extends over 14 amino acids. The CDR3 protein is CASSSRRDHYGYTF. Here the CDR3 DNA reads TGTGCCAGCAGCTCCAGGAGGGACCACTATGGCTACACCTTC.

A word on this clone: Additional DNA sequences in this sample encode the identical CDR3. V gene TRBV27 combines with J gene TRBJ2-7; 10 bases are a match to TRBD2. This CDR3 has 15 amino acids. J was trimmed by 0 bases and V by 5 bases; bases with no gene match: 4. Germline V gene lookup returns CDR1 MNHEY and CDR2 SMNVEV (reference sequence). CDR3 sequence (DNA): TGTGCCAGCAGTCCGAGGACTAGCGGCTCCTACGAGCAGTACTTC. Protein product: CASSPRTSGSYEQYF.